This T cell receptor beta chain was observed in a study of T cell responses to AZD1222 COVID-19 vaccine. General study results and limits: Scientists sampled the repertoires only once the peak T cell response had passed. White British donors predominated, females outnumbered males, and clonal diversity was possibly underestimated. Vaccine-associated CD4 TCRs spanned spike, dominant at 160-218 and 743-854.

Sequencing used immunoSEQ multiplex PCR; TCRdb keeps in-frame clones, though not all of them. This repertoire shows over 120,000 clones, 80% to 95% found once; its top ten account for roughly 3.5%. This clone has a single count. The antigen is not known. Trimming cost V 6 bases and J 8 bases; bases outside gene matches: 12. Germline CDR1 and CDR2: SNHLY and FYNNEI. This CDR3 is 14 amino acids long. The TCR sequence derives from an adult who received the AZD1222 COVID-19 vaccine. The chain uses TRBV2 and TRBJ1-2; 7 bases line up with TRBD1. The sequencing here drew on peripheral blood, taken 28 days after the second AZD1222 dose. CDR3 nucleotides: TGTGCCAGCAGGCAGGGGGGCGGTGAAAAAGGCTACACCTTC. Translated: CASRQGGGEKGYTF.